Reported below is one T cell receptor beta chain. The sample providers were healthy Caucasian people from Russia, aged about 6 to 95. The extraction recovered at least 6 micrograms of total RNA per sample. Germline V gives CDR1 LNHDA, CDR2 SQIVND (reference sequence). This CDR3 region has 16 residues. Trimming took off 8 bases at V and 2 bases at J, with 19 bases between the two ends. The data were obtained in a study of blood T cells in healthy people across ages. Together with a sample-barcoded 5' primer, a J-beta primer mix was included in a second PCR lasting about 7 to 12 cycles. TCRdb itself ran the 5' RACE reads through MiXCR, one entry per CDR3 protein. Of roughly 1.7 million distinct CDR3 sequences listed, roughly 30% are singletons.

Sequencing used blood. The receptor comes from a woman aged 30 to 39 in good health. The genes are TRBV19 and TRBJ2-1; D remains ambiguous. This chain's CDR3 is CASASDGFFPYNEQFF. The CDR3 DNA sequence: TGTGCCAGTGCTTCGGACGGCTTCTTCCCCTACAATGAGCAGTTCTTC.